The T cell receptor beta chain under discussion was sequenced for a study of T cell responses to AZD1222 COVID-19 vaccine. The wider study: Samples with a second dose at about 4 or about 12 weeks were pooled together.

Sequencing was performed with immunoSEQ multiplex PCR; in TCRdb, only in-frame clones are kept and a portion is missing. The data contain approximately 140,000 clones, around nine tenths of them seen just once; the ten biggest clones take up roughly 5.6%. A remark on this clone: Its specificity is unknown.

V lost 5 bases, J lost 3 bases, and 7 bases stayed unmatched. The CDR3 sequence is 15 residues long. CDR1 is MNHNY and CDR2 is SVGAGI in the germline V gene (reference sequence). Overall study results and limits: When two AZD1222 doses had been given, Spike-specific TCR breadth and depth rose. Clonal diversity was possibly underestimated, and white British individuals and females predominated among donors.

The sequenced sample was peripheral blood, obtained on day 0 of AZD1222 vaccination. This sequence joins TRBV6-6 and TRBJ1-5; 7 bases are shared with TRBD1. This sequence originates from an adult in good health. The CDR3 is CASSQTGPLNQPQHF. CDR3 DNA: TGTGCCAGCAGTCAGACAGGGCCTCTCAATCAGCCCCAGCATTTT.